This TCR beta chain was captured by sequencing in a study of T cells in Graves' hyperthyroidism and ophthalmopathy. Overall study: Upon initial diagnosis and before any treatment, peripheral blood was collected.

Fresh peripheral blood, approximately 10 ml, yielded the PBMCs. From RNA transcripts, TCR beta CDR3 regions were amplified. HTBI primers drove first-round RT-PCR of the TCR CDR3. TCRdb processed the multiplex PCR reads anew with MiXCR; each CDR3 protein has one entry. This sample has about 350,000 distinct CDR3 sequences, with roughly 13% found just once. Germline CDR1 is MDHEN and CDR2 is SYDVKM. CDR3 length: 12 residues. The germline V and J ends were trimmed by 5 bases and 7 bases, with 11 bases remaining between them. This clonotype was recorded at least ten times. The chain employs TRBV28 and TRBJ1-1; D is undetermined. The receptor's source is a woman under 40 with Graves' hyperthyroidism. Sample: blood. The CDR3 DNA is TGTGCCAGCAGTCCTTACTTGGGTGAAGCTTTCTTT. It codes for CASSPYLGEAFF.